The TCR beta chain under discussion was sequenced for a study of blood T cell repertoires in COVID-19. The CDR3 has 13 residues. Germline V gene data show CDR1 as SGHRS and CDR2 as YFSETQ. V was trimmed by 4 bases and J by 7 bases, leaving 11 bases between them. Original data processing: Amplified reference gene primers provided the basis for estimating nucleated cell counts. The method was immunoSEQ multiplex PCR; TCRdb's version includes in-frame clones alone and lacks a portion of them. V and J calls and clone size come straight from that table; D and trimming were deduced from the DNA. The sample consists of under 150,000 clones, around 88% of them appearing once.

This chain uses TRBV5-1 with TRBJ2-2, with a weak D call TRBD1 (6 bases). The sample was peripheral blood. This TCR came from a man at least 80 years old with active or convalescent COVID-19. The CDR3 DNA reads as TGCGCCAGCAGCGATGTGACAGGCGGGGAGCTGTTTTTT. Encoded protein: CASSDVTGGELFF.